The 29 T cell receptor beta chains in this list originate from one sample, sequenced in a study of vaccination effects on CD4 cells after COVID-19. These TCRs' antigens remain unknown. Scientists isolated CD4+ T cells after a roughly ten-day culture period ended. The person acquired a PCR-confirmed SARS-CoV-2 infection between March and December 2020. Everyone in the study got two shots of either the BNT162b2 or mRNA-1273 vaccine. The method was immunoSEQ multiplex PCR; TCRdb's version includes in-frame clones alone and lacks a portion of them. The sample lists roughly 46,000 clones; around three quarters were seen once. The sample consisted of CD4+ T cells from PBMCs cultured without peptide, taken after COVID-19 vaccination. The origin of the receptors is a human donor who had a prior SARS-CoV-2 infection.

The V gene is TRBV5-6, the J gene TRBJ1-5; D unclear. CDR1 is SGHDT and CDR2 is YYEEEE in the germline V gene. This CDR3 spans 15 amino acids. With 2 bases removed from V and 0 bases from J, the gap between germline ends came to 9 bases. The CDR3: CASSFREYSNQPQHF. For the CDR3, the DNA is TGTGCCAGCAGCTTTCGGGAGTATAGCAATCAGCCCCAGCATTTT.

This clone was detected only a few times. V usage is TRBV3-1 (or the pseudogene TRBV3-2) and J usage is TRBJ1-6; D ambiguous. The CDR3 loop spans 15 amino acids. V lost 2 bases and J 3 bases, leaving 8 bases between the germline ends. CDR1 LGHDT and CDR2 YNNKEL come from the germline V gene (reference sequence). The CDR3: CASSQTRHYNSPLHF. The CDR3 region has the DNA TGTGCCAGCAGCCAAACCAGGCACTATAATTCACCCCTCCACTTT.

V and J are TRBV7-6 and TRBJ2-5; D ambiguous. There are 11 residues in the CDR3. From germline, CDR1 is SGHVS and CDR2 FNYEAQ. V was clipped by 5 bases and J by 3 bases, with 4 bases between them. CDR3 amino acids: CASSLKETQYF. CDR3 nucleotides: TGTGCCAGCAGCCTTAAAGAGACCCAGTACTTC.

The V gene is TRBV9, the J gene TRBJ1-2, with unresolved D. The CDR3 runs 13 residues. Deletions cut 0 bases from V and 5 bases from J, with 8 bases between. Germline loops: CDR1 SGDLS, CDR2 YYNGEE. CDR3 amino acids: CASSVEGRYGYTF. In nucleotides, the CDR3 is TGTGCCAGCAGCGTAGAGGGTCGATATGGCTACACCTTC.

The chain is built from TRBV3-1 (or the pseudogene TRBV3-2) and TRBJ1-5; D not resolved. The CDR3 loop spans 12 amino acids. V was cut by 1 base and J by 7 bases, with 5 bases left in between. The germline V gene encodes CDR1 LGHDT and CDR2 YNNKEL (reference sequence). CDR3: CASSQVGQPQHF. The CDR3 DNA sequence: TGTGCCAGCAGCCAAGTGGGCCAGCCCCAGCATTTT.

The table lists this clone with a few counts. The gene calls are TRBV16 and TRBJ2-2; tentatively, D is TRBD2 (5 bases). Trimming took 4 bases from V and 4 from J, leaving 10 bases between them. The length of the CDR3 is 14 residues. The germline gives CDR1 KGHSY, CDR2 FQNENV. CDR3 in amino acids: CASSRLTVTGELFF. The CDR3 DNA reads TGTGCCAGCAGCCGACTAACCGTCACCGGGGAGCTGTTTTTT.

This clone was detected only once. The chain joins TRBV23-1 to TRBJ2-7; the D gene is possibly TRBD2 (6 bases). TRBV23-1 is treated as an ORF (open reading frame) with a function not yet certain. Trimming removed 3 bases at V and 3 bases at J, with 12 bases between. The CDR3 covers 14 residues. CDR3 sequence: CASSHSGAVYEQYF. DNA for the CDR3: TGCGCCAGCAGTCACTCGGGAGCGGTCTACGAGCAGTACTTC.

This clone occurred a few times. J is TRBJ2-6 and V is TRBV9; D is unresolved. The germline V gene has CDR1 SGDLS and CDR2 YYNGEE. The germline V and J ends were trimmed by 4 bases and 3 bases, with 5 bases remaining between them. The length of the CDR3 is 13 residues. The CDR3 region has the DNA TGTGCCAGCAGCTTGGTTGGGGCCAACGTCCTGACTTTC. It specifies CASSLVGANVLTF.

This clone has only a few counts. The chain is built from TRBV7-9 and TRBJ2-2; maybe TRBD2 (6 bases). The CDR3 extends over 14 amino acids. Germline loops: CDR1 SEHNR, CDR2 FQNEAQ (reference sequence). V lost 2 bases and J lost 6, with 10 bases in between. The CDR3 loop reads CASSLLSGAGELFF. CDR3 bases: TGTGCCAGCAGCTTACTTTCGGGGGCCGGGGAGCTGTTTTTT.

The chain has TRBV4-1 and TRBJ1-1, with D uncertain. V shed 9 bases and J shed 0 bases, with 11 bases lying between them. Germline values: CDR1 MGHRA, CDR2 YSYEKL. This CDR3 has 13 amino acids. CDR3 residues: CASSTGMNTEAFF. In DNA, the CDR3 is TGCGCCAGTTCCACGGGGATGAACACTGAAGCTTTCTTT.

The chain has TRBV6-5 and TRBJ2-3; weak D call: TRBD2 (5 bases). V dropped 0 bases and J dropped 4 bases, with 8 bases sitting between them. Germline V lookup: CDR1 MNHEY, CDR2 SVGAGI. The CDR3 extends over 14 amino acids. Written as DNA, the CDR3 is TGTGCCAGCAGTTACTCACGCGGGTCAGATACGCAGTATTTT. Translated, it gives CASSYSRGSDTQYF.

The chain joins TRBV7-9 to TRBJ2-2; 8 nucleotides line up with TRBD2. V gave up 2 bases and J gave up 2 bases; unmatched junction bases: 7. The CDR3 contains 17 residues. The germline V gene has CDR1 SEHNR and CDR2 FQNEAQ (reference sequence). The CDR3, as DNA: TGTGCCAGCAGCTTATCAGCGCTAGCGGGTAACACCGGGGAGCTGTTTTTT. Its protein product is CASSLSALAGNTGELFF. The full variable domain, in which reference TRBV7-9 and TRBJ2-2 provide the parts outside the CDR3, is DTGVSQNPRHKITKRGQNVTFRCDPISEHNRLYWYRQTLGQGPEFLTYFQNEAQLEKSRLLSDRFSAERPKGSFSTLEIQRTEQGDSAMYLCASSLSALAGNTGELFFGEGSRLTVL.

This clone showed up just once. The rearrangement joins TRBV18 to TRBJ2-7; 8 nucleotides agree with TRBD1. Looked up from germline, CDR1 is KGHSH and CDR2 is LQKENI. Unmatched junction bases numbered 9, after V lost 1 base and J lost 4 bases. The CDR3 is made up of 16 amino acids. The CDR3 nucleotides read TGTGCCAGCTCACCACTTACTGGCCAGGGGGCTTACGAGCAGTACTTC. It translates to CASSPLTGQGAYEQYF.

This chain connects TRBV6-5 to TRBJ1-4, with 9 bases identical to TRBD1. The CDR3 consists of 15 residues. Trimming cost V 2 bases and J 8 bases; bases outside gene matches: 6. The germline gives CDR1 MNHEY, CDR2 SVGAGI. The chain's CDR3 is CASSYNRGRREKLFF. Written as DNA, the CDR3 is TGTGCCAGCAGTTACAACAGGGGGCGTCGGGAAAAACTGTTTTTT.

This sequence joins TRBV5-1 and TRBJ2-6, with D possibly being TRBD1 (5 bases). Trimming left V 4 bases short and J 4 bases short, with 15 bases between. Germline V gene data show CDR1 as SGHRS and CDR2 as YFSETQ. CDR3 length: 16 residues. The CDR3 sequence is CASSEDITQGANVLTF. The CDR3 DNA reads TGCGCCAGCAGCGAGGACATAACTCAGGGGGCCAACGTCCTGACTTTC.

The rearrangement joins TRBV7-9 to TRBJ1-3; D gene ambiguous. Germline V lookup: CDR1 SEHNR, CDR2 FQNEAQ (reference sequence). V dropped 4 bases and J dropped 2 bases, with 9 bases sitting between them. This CDR3 comprises 14 residues. CDR3 sequence: CASSYRRAGNTIYF. In DNA, the CDR3 is TGTGCCAGCAGCTATCGGAGGGCTGGAAACACCATATATTTT.

The V and J genes are TRBV4-3 and TRBJ2-3; TRBD1 agrees at 7 bases. V shed 8 bases and J 9 bases; nucleotides not matched to a gene: 11. The V gene's germline CDR1 is LGHNA and CDR2 YSLEER. The CDR3 has 13 residues. CDR3 nucleotides: TGCGCCAGCCTGGACAGGCCCTCGGGGACGCAGTATTTT. Translated, it gives CASLDRPSGTQYF.

CDR3: CASSYSNTFTEAFF. For the CDR3, the DNA is TGTGCCAGCAGTTACTCAAACACGTTCACTGAAGCTTTCTTT. The genes are TRBV6-5 and TRBJ1-1; D uncertain. This CDR3 region has 14 residues. Per the germline V gene, CDR1 is MNHEY and CDR2 is SVGAGI. Between the trimmed V and J ends, which lost 0 bases and 4 bases, there was a span of 9 bases.

This rearrangement joins TRBV5-1 to TRBJ2-4; 8 positions match TRBD1. The length of the CDR3 is 16 residues. V was pared by 3 bases and J by 3 bases, with 8 bases of the junction left unmatched. Germline CDR1 is SGHRS and CDR2 is YFSETQ. CDR3 sequence: CASSYGQGQSKNIQYF. Here the CDR3 DNA reads TGCGCCAGCAGCTACGGACAGGGTCAGAGCAAAAACATTCAGTACTTC.

Worth noting for this clone: Compared with germline, one end of the junction differs, possibly owing to a read error. The rearrangement joins TRBV15 to TRBJ1-3, with D possibly matching TRBD1 (6 bases). The germline CDR1 and CDR2 sequences are LNHNV and YYDKDF (reference sequence). There are 17 residues in the CDR3. The CDR3 reads CATSGEMGGRDGNTIYF. CDR3 DNA sequence: TGTGCCACCAGCGGAGAAATGGGGGGGCGCGATGGAAACACCATATATTTT.

V gene TRBV19 combines with J gene TRBJ2-5; D is possibly TRBD2 (5 bases). Germline CDR1 is LNHDA and CDR2 is SQIVND (reference sequence). The CDR3 is 13 amino acids. V lost 8 bases and J lost 5, with 15 bases in between. The CDR3 nucleotides read TGTGCCAGTGCGGAGACGGGGTCGGAGACCCAGTACTTC. Amino acids: CASAETGSETQYF.

The V gene is TRBV2, the J gene TRBJ2-5; 7 bases map to TRBD1. V shed 3 bases, J shed 3 bases, and the junction held 7 bases outside the gene matches. Germline CDR1 SNHLY, CDR2 FYNNEI. CDR3 length: 15 residues. The CDR3 bases are TGTGCCAGCAGTGATATTTACAGGGGCAAAGAGACCCAGTACTTC. Its protein is CASSDIYRGKETQYF.

This rearrangement joins TRBV7-2 to TRBJ1-6; D is ambiguous. The length of the CDR3 is 12 residues. V gave up 5 bases and J gave up 7 bases, with 6 bases separating them. The germline V gene encodes CDR1 SGHTA and CDR2 FQGNSA. CDR3 protein: CASSAYNSPLHF. CDR3 nucleotide sequence: TGTGCCAGCAGCGCTTACAATTCACCCCTCCACTTT.

This clone was seen a few times. The V and J genes are TRBV4-3 and TRBJ2-1, with TRBD2 matching 13 bases. CDR3 length: 16 residues. Looked up from germline, CDR1 is LGHNA and CDR2 is YSLEER. The V segment lost 5 bases and the J segment 4 bases; nucleotides outside the gene matches: 5. CDR3 DNA: TGCGCCAGCAGCATACTACTAGCGGGAGGGTACAATGAGCAGTTCTTC. This sequence encodes CASSILLAGGYNEQFF.

V usage is TRBV30 and J usage is TRBJ2-7; D unclear. Germline lookup yields CDR1 GTSNPN and CDR2 SVGIG (reference sequence). V was cut by 2 bases and J by 0 bases, with 8 bases left in between. This CDR3 is built from 13 residues. The CDR3 DNA sequence: TGTGCCTGGAGTCCCTGGTCCTCCTACGAGCAGTACTTC. Encoded protein: CAWSPWSSYEQYF.

This clone has only a few counts. The chain has TRBV5-4 and TRBJ1-2, with 7 bases identical to TRBD1. CDR1 SGHNT and CDR2 YYREEE come from the germline V gene (reference sequence). This CDR3 contains 16 residues. The V gene end was trimmed by 4 bases and the J gene end by 2 bases; junction bases not matched to a gene: 11. The CDR3 coding sequence is TGTGCCAGCAGCCCGGCCGGGACAGCGAAAAACTATGGCTACACCTTC. This sequence encodes CASSPAGTAKNYGYTF.

The chain uses TRBV5-1 and TRBJ2-7, with 11 positions matching TRBD2. CDR1 is SGHRS and CDR2 is YFSETQ in the germline V gene. The CDR3 is made up of 17 amino acids. Trimming at V came to 2 bases and at J to 2 bases, leaving 9 bases not matched to a gene. Here the CDR3 DNA reads TGCGCCAGCAGCTTCCTCCCGACTAGCGGGGAGCCCTACGAGCAGTACTTC. Translated, it gives CASSFLPTSGEPYEQYF.

V usage is TRBV25-1 and J usage is TRBJ2-1, with a tentative D call TRBD2 (6 bases). CDR1 and CDR2 from the germline V gene are MGHDK and SYGVNS. This CDR3 comprises 16 residues. V gave up 3 bases and J gave up 4 bases, with 16 bases separating them. The CDR3 nucleotides are TGTGCCAGCAGTGATGTAGGAGGGGTCGTTTACAATGAGCAGTTCTTC. Its protein is CASSDVGGVVYNEQFF.

The sample holds a few counts of this clone. The CDR3 protein is CASSLDPGGRETQYF. In DNA, the CDR3 is TGCGCCAGCAGCTTGGATCCGGGAGGGCGAGAGACCCAGTACTTC. This chain links TRBV5-1 with TRBJ2-5; 8 bases align to TRBD2. V dropped 0 bases and J dropped 4; count of bases not matched to a gene: 5. The germline V gene encodes CDR1 SGHRS and CDR2 YFSETQ. This CDR3 spans 15 amino acids.